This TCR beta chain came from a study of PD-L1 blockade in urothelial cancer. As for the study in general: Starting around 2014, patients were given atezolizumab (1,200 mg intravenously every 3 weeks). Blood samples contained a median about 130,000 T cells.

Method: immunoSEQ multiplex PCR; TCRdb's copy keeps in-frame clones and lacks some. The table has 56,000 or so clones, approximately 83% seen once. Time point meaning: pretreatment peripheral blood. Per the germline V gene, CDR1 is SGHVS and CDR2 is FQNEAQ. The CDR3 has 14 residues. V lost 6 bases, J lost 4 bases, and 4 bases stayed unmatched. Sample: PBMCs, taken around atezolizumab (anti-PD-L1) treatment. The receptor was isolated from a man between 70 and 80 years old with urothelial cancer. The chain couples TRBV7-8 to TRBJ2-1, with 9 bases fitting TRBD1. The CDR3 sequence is CASSSTGGYNEQFF. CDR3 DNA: TGTGCCAGCAGTTCGACAGGGGGATACAATGAGCAGTTCTTC. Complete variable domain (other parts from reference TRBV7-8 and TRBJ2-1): GAGVSQSPRYKVAKRGQDVALRCDPISGHVSLFWYQQALGQGPEFLTYFQNEAQLDKSGLPSDRFFAERPEGSVSTLKIQRTQQEDSAVYLCASSSTGGYNEQFFGPGTRLTVL.